This note documents a single TCR beta chain sequence. The data are from a study of T-cell reconstitution after alpha-beta-depleted transplantation in children. The V and J ends lost 2 bases and 0 bases respectively, with 11 bases between them. Per the germline V gene, CDR1 is MNHEY and CDR2 is SVGAGI. The CDR3 length is 16 residues. It was with unique molecular identifiers that the TCRbeta library was prepared. MiXCR, run by TCRdb on the PCR reads, gives a single entry per CDR3 protein. This table holds about 640,000 distinct CDR3 sequences, 15% to 20% found once. The sample here was PBMCs from the stem cell graft donor, taken from the stem cell graft. This clonotype was sampled from a human donor who donated a stem cell graft to a child with acute myeloid leukemia. The chain has TRBV6-5 and TRBJ1-3; D gene unclear. Here the CDR3 DNA reads TGTGCCAGCAGTTACAACCAGGCTGGCTCTGGAAACACCATATATTTT. Protein sequence: CASSYNQAGSGNTIYF.